The next 15 T cell receptor beta chains were all read from a single sample in a study of T cells in women clearing cervical HPV infection. Generated by immunoSEQ multiplex PCR, the TCRdb table keeps only in-frame clones and is missing some. The record lists approximately 37,000 clones, of which the ten most abundant hold approximately 6.3%. Material for sequencing was blood buffy coat. The receptors were gathered from a woman between 18 and 70 years old with a cervical HPV16 infection that either progressed to CIN3+ or cleared (not recorded which).

As regards this clone: The read gets to within 3 residues of the CDR3 end, and the germline J gene fills in the rest. V usage is TRBV14 and J usage is TRBJ2-3; 7 nucleotides agree with TRBD2. This CDR3 is built from 14 residues. J lost 8 bases, V lost 3 bases, and 8 bases had no gene match. The V gene's germline CDR1 is SGHDN and CDR2 FVKESK. CDR3 DNA, as far as it was read: TGTGCCAGCAGCCACAAGATATCGGGGGGTACG. Its translation: CASSHKISGGT. The entire CDR3 reads CASSHKISGGTQYF.

To note about this clone: The read gets to within 3 residues of the CDR3 end, and the germline J gene fills in the rest. The chain joins TRBV5-1 to TRBJ1-6; D is possibly TRBD1 (6 bases). The CDR3 runs 15 residues. CDR1 and CDR2 (germline): SGHRS, YFSETQ. Trimming removed 7 bases from V and 9 bases from J, with 20 bases in between. CDR3 region: CASSEGDRSFSPLHF. The CDR3 bases that were read are TGCGCCAGCTCTGAGGGGGACCGGTCTTTTTCACCC.

As regards this clone: The read ends 3 residues before the CDR3 terminus; that terminus is restored from the germline J gene. V usage is TRBV12-5 and J usage is TRBJ2-1; 8 nucleotides align to TRBD2. Germline lookup yields CDR1 LGHNT and CDR2 FRNRAP. V shed 0 bases, J shed 7 bases, and the junction held 8 bases outside the gene matches. The CDR3 runs 16 residues. The DNA read from the CDR3 is TGTGCTAGTGGTTTGGTAGTTAGCGGGATTCTAAATGAG. Residues: CASGLVVSGILNE. The full CDR3 sequence reads CASGLVVSGILNEQFF.

CDR3 sequence reads: CASSRTTSGQETQYF. The DNA read from the CDR3 is TGTGCCAGCAGCCGTACGACTAGCGGCCAAGAGACC. The V gene is TRBV11-2, the J gene TRBJ2-5; 9 nucleotides match TRBD2. The missing CDR3 end, 3 residues past where the read stops, is filled in from the germline J gene. The J segment lost 1 base and the V segment lost 5 bases, leaving 5 bases of the junction unmatched. CDR3 length equals 15 residues. Per the germline V gene, CDR1 is SGHAT and CDR2 is FQNNGV.

With respect to this clone: The CDR3 end is not reached by the read, which stops 3 residues before it; the germline J gene fills it in. This rearrangement joins TRBV9 to TRBJ2-1; a possible D gene is TRBD2 (6 bases). Germline lookup yields CDR1 SGDLS and CDR2 YYNGEE. The CDR3 totals 16 residues. V shed 3 bases and J shed 1 base, with 14 bases lying between them. CDR3 amino acids: CASSGGLQKSYNEQFF. The sequenced CDR3 bases are TGTGCCAGCAGCGGGGGACTTCAAAAATCCTACAATGAG.

Notes on this clone: The CDR3 end falls 3 residues outside the read, so it is completed with the germline J gene. The V and J genes are TRBV18 and TRBJ1-1; 9 bases are shared with TRBD1. The CDR3 spans 15 residues. The germline gives CDR1 KGHSH, CDR2 LQKENI. CDR3 amino acids: CASSPTGGAGNIAFF. Partial CDR3 DNA: TGTGCCAGCTCACCAACAGGGGGCGCGGGAAACATT. The full variable domain, completed using reference TRBV18 and TRBJ1-1, is NAGVMQNPRHLVRRRGQEARLRCSPMKGHSHVYWYRQLPEEGLKFMVYLQKENIIDESGMPKERFSAEFPKEGPSILRIQQVVRGDSAAYFCASSPTGGAGNIAFFGQGTRLTVV.

Concerning this clone itself: The read ends 3 residues early relative to the CDR3; the germline J gene fills the gap. The gene calls are TRBV11-3 and TRBJ1-1; a possible D gene is TRBD1 (5 bases). The CDR3 is made up of 14 amino acids. Trimming took off 5 bases at V and 1 base at J, with 11 bases between the two ends. Germline V lookup: CDR1 SGHNT, CDR2 YENEEA. The sequenced CDR3 bases are TGTGCCAGCAGCCCGCGGGGGAGGAACACTGAA. It yields the protein CASSPRGRNTE. The full CDR3 protein reads CASSPRGRNTEAFF.

The CDR3 here is CAISDLGRTEGDSPLHF. Incomplete CDR3 DNA: TGTGCCATCAGTGACCTCGGGAGGACAGAAGGAGATTCACCC. J is TRBJ1-6 and V is TRBV10-3; D is perhaps TRBD1 (6 bases). The CDR3 extends 3 residues past the end of the read, so its final part is completed from the germline J gene. Germline values: CDR1 ENHRY, CDR2 SYGVKD. This CDR3 is 17 amino acids long. Trimming stripped 3 bases from V and 8 bases from J, with 20 bases between.

About this clone: The CDR3 is cut off 3 residues early in the read; its end comes from the germline J gene. V usage is TRBV10-1 and J usage is TRBJ2-1; 10 nucleotides agree with TRBD1. Trimming took 5 bases from V and 9 from J; bases not matched to a gene: 7. The germline gives CDR1 WNHNN, CDR2 SYGVQD (reference sequence). CDR3 size: 14 residues. Incomplete CDR3 DNA: TGCGCCAGCAGTCCCGGGACAGGGGATTTTGAG. Protein: CASSPGTGDFE. The complete CDR3 protein is CASSPGTGDFEQFF.

Regarding this clone: With the read ending 3 residues before the CDR3 end, the germline J gene is used to fill in that end. This chain connects TRBV2 to TRBJ2-6; D is unresolved. Germline loops: CDR1 SNHLY, CDR2 FYNNEI. The CDR3 runs to 13 residues. The CDR3 here is CASKPPYIGLLTF. CDR3 DNA, as far as it was read: TGTGCCAGCAAACCCCCCTACATTGGGCTC.

On this clone: The DNA ends 3 residues before the CDR3 does, and the rest of the CDR3 is filled in from the germline J gene. The rearrangement links TRBV30 to TRBJ1-4; maybe TRBD1 (5 bases). V lost 1 base to trimming and J lost 7 bases, with 16 bases between them. The germline gives CDR1 GTSNPN, CDR2 SVGIG (reference sequence). This CDR3 comprises 15 residues. The CDR3 here is CAWSALGARSEKLFF. CDR3 DNA, as far as it was read: TGTGCCTGGAGTGCCTTAGGGGCCCGGAGTGAAAAA.

A note on this clone: The read terminates 3 residues before the CDR3 end, so the remaining end is supplied by the germline J gene. The chain combines TRBV12-3 or TRBV12-4 with TRBJ1-4; 9 positions agree with TRBD1. J lost 5 bases, V lost 3 bases, and 4 bases had no gene match. The CDR3 covers 15 residues. The sequenced CDR3 bases are TGTGCCAGCAGTTTTCCCGGGACAGGGAATGAAAAA. Amino acids: CASSFPGTGNEK. The whole CDR3 region reads CASSFPGTGNEKLFF.

Points on this clone: Read coverage stops 3 residues before the CDR3 terminus; the germline J gene supplies the remainder. The V and J genes are TRBV7-9 and TRBJ2-7; D perhaps matches TRBD1 (5 bases). Between the trimmed V and J ends, which lost 3 bases and 4 bases, there was a span of 10 bases. The CDR3 length is 13 residues. CDR1 is SEHNR, CDR2 FQNEAQ, per germline (reference sequence). The DNA read from the CDR3 is TGTGCCAGCAGCTTCCCAGGGTCGTACGAG. Its protein product is CASSFPGSYE. The whole CDR3 sequence reads CASSFPGSYEQYF.

Measured by frequency, this clone is medium-sized. The read ends 3 residues early relative to the CDR3; the germline J gene fills the gap. The rearrangement uses TRBV14 and TRBJ2-3; D remains ambiguous. Germline loops: CDR1 SGHDN, CDR2 FVKESK. This CDR3 is 13 amino acids long. V was trimmed by 1 base and J by 6 bases, leaving 8 bases between them. CDR3 residues: CASSQGIRDTQYF. CDR3 DNA, as far as it was read: TGTGCCAGCAGCCAAGGAATACGGGATACG.

On this clone itself: The read ends 3 residues early relative to the CDR3; the germline J gene fills the gap. V and J are TRBV5-6 and TRBJ1-2, with no clear D. CDR3 length equals 12 residues. The germline V gene encodes CDR1 SGHDT and CDR2 YYEEEE. Trimming pared 3 bases from V and 3 bases from J, leaving 6 bases between. The sequenced CDR3 bases are TGTGCCAGCAGCTCGGTGGACTATGGC. Encoded protein: CASSSVDYG. The full CDR3 sequence reads CASSSVDYGYTF.